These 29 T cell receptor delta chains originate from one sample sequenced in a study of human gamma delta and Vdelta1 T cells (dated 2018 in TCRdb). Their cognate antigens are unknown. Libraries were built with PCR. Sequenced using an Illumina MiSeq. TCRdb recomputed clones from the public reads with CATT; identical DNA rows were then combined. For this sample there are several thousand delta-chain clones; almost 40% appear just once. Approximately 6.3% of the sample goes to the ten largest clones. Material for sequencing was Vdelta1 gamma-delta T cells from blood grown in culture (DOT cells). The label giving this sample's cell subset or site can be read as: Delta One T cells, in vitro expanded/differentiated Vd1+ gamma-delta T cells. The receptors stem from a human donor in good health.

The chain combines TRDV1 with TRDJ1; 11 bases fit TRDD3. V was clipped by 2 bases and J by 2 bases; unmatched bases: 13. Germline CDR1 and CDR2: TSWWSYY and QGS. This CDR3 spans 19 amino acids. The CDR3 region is CALGENVPYWGIGTDKLIF. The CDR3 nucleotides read TGTGCTCTTGGGGAAAATGTTCCCTACTGGGGGATAGGTACCGATAAACTCATCTTT.

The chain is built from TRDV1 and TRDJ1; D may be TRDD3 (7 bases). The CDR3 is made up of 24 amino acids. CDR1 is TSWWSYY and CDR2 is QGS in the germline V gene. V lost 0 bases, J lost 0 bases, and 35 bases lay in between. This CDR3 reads CALGELPPTIPVLGVNAYTDKLIF. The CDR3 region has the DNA TGTGCTCTTGGGGAACTGCCTCCTACCATCCCGGTGCTGGGGGTTAACGCGTACACCGATAAACTCATCTTT.

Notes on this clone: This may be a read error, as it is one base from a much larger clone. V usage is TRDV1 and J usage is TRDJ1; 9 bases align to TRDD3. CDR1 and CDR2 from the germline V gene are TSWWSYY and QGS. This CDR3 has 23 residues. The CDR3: CALGELRGVLGDRTIPYTDKRIF. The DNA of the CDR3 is TGTGCTCTTGGGGAACTAAGGGGTGTACTGGGGGACCGTACGATTCCGTACACCGATAAACGCATCTTT.

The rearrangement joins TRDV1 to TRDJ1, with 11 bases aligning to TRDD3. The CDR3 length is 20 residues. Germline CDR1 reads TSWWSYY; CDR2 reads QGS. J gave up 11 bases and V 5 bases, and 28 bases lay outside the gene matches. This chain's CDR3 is CALGPDSNMGDTLGLVELIF. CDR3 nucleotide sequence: TGTGCTCTTGGGCCGGACTCTAACATGGGGGATACGCTCGGTTTAGTAGAGCTCATCTTT.

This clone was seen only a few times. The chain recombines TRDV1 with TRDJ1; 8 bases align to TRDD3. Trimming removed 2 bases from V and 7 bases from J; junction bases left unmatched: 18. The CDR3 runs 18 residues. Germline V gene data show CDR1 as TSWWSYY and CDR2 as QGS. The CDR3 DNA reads TGTGCTCTTGGGGAATATCCTCCCGATACTGGGGGGAGGCTTAAACTCATCTTT. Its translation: CALGEYPPDTGGRLKLIF.

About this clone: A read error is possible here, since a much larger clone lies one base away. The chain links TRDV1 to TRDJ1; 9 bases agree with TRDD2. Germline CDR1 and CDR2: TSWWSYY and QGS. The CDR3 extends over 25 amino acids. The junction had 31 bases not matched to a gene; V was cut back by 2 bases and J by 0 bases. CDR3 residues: CALGEARPSYLGRGSESLHTDKLIF. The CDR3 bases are TGTGCTCTTGGGGAAGCCCGGCCTTCCTACTTGGGTAGGGGGTCTGAGAGTCTTCACACCGATAAACTCATCTTT.

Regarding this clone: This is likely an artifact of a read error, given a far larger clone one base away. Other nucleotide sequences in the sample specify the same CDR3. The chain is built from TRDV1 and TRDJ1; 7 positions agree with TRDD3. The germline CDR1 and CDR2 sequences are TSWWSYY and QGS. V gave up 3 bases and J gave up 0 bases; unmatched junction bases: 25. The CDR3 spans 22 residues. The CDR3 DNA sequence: TGTGCTCTTGGGGAGAAGCGTTCCCCTCTACTGGGGATCCAGCTATACACCGATAAACTCATCTTT. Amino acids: CALGEKRSPLLGIQLYTDKLIF.

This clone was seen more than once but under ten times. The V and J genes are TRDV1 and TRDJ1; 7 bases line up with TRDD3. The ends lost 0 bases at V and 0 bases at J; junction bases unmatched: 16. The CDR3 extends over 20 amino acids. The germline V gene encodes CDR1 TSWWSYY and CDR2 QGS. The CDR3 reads CALGELKPLCWGSNTDKLIF. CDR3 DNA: TGTGCTCTTGGGGAACTGAAGCCCCTTTGCTGGGGGTCAAACACCGATAAACTCATCTTT.

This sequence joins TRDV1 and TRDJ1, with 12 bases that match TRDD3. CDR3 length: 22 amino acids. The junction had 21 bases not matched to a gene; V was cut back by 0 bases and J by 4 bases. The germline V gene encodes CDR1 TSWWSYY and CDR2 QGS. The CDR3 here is CALGELTLPTGGYPYGSDKLIF. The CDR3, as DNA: TGTGCTCTTGGGGAACTAACCCTCCCGACTGGGGGATACCCATACGGCAGCGATAAACTCATCTTT.

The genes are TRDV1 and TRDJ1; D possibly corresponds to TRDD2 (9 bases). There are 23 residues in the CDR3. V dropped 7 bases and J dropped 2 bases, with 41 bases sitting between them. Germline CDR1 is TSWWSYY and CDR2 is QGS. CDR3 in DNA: TGTGCTCTTGCGGGCCTTCCTACGGCGACTGGGGGCCAGCCTAGGCTTCGGACCGATAAACTCATCTTT. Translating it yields CALAGLPTATGGQPRLRTDKLIF.

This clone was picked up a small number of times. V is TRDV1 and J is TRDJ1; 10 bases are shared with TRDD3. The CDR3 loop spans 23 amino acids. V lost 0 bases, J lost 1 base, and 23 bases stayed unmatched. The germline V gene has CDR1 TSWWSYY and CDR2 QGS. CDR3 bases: TGTGCTCTTGGGGAACTTAAGGGATTCCCCCGGTACTGGGGGATGGGTCTCACCGATAAACTCATCTTT. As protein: CALGELKGFPRYWGMGLTDKLIF.

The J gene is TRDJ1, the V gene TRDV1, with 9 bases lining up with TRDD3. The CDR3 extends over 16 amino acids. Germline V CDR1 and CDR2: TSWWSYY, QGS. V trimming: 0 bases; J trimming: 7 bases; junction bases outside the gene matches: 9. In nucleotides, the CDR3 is TGTGCTCTTGGGGAACTAGGGGTACTGGGGGACTCTAAACTCATCTTT. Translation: CALGELGVLGDSKLIF.

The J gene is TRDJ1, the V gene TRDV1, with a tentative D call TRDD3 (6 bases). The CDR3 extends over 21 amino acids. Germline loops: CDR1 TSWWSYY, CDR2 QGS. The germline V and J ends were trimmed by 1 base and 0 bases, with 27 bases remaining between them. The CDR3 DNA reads TGTGCTCTTGGGGAACCAAGAATCCCTCAGCCCTGGGGAGTGTACACCGATAAACTCATCTTT. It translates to CALGEPRIPQPWGVYTDKLIF.

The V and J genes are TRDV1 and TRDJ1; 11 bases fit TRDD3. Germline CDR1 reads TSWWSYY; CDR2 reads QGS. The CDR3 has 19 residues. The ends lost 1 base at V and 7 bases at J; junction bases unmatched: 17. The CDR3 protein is CALGEPLGDTDNLFGKLIF. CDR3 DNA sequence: TGTGCTCTTGGGGAACCTTTGGGGGATACGGATAACCTTTTCGGTAAACTCATCTTT.

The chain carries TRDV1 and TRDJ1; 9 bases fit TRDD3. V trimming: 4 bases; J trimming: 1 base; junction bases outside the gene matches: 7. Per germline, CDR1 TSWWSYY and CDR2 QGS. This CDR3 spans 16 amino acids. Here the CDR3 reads CALGGARGIPTDKLIF. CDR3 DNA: TGTGCTCTTGGGGGAGCCCGGGGGATACCCACCGATAAACTCATCTTT.

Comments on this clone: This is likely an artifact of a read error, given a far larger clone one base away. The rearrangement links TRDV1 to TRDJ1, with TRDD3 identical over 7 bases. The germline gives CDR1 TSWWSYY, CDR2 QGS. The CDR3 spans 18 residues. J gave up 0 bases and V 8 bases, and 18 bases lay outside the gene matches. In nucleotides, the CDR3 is TGTGCTCTTATGCCACTCACTAAGCTGGGGGGTCACACCGATAAACTCATCTTT. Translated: CALMPLTKLGGHTDKLIF.

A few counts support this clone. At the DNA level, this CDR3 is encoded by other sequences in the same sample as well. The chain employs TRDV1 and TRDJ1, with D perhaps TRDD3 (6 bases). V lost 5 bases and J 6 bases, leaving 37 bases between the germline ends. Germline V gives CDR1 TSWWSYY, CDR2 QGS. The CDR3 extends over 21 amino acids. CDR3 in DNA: TGTGCTCTTGGGACTTTCCCATTTCTGCCTCCCTTCGAAGGGGGACCTAATAAACTCATCTTT. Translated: CALGTFPFLPPFEGGPNKLIF.

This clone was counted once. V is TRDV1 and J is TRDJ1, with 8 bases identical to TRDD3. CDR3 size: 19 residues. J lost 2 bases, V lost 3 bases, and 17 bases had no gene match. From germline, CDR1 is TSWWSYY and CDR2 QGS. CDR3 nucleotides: TGTGCTCTTGGGGACACAAACTACGGCTGGGGATACTTTACCGATAAACTCATCTTT. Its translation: CALGDTNYGWGYFTDKLIF.

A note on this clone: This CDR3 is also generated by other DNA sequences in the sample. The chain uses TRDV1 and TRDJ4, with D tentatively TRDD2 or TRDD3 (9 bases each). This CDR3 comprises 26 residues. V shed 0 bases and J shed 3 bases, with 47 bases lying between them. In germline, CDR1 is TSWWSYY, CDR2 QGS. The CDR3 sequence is CALGELTNAFLRSLLLGEKQIGPLIF. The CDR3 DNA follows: TGTGCTCTTGGGGAACTAACTAACGCCTTCCTACGTTCTCTTCTACTGGGGGAAAAACAAATCGGACCCCTGATCTTT.

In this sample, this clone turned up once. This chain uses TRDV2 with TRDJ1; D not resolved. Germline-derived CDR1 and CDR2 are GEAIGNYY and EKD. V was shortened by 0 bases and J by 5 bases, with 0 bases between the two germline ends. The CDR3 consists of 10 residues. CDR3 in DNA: TGTGCCTGTGACACCGATAAACTCATCTTT. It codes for CACDTDKLIF.

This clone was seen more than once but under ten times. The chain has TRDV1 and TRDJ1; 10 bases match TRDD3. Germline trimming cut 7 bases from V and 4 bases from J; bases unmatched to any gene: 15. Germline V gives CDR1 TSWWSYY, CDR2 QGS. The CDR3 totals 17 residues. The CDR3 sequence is CALVFTSDWGINDKLIF. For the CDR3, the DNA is TGTGCTCTTGTGTTCACGTCCGACTGGGGGATTAACGATAAACTCATCTTT.

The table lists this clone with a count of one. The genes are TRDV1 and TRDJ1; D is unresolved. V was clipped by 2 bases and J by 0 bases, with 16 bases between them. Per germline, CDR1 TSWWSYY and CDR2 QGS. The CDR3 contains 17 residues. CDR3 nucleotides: TGTGCTCTTGGGGAAGGGTCCTTTCTCCTGTACACCGATAAACTCATCTTT. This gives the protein CALGEGSFLLYTDKLIF.

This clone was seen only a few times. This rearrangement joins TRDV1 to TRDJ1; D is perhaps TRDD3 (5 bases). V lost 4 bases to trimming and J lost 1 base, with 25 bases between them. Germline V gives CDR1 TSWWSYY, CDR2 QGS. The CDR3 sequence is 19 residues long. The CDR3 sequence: CALGGYLLSYWTFTDKLIF. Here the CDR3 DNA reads TGTGCTCTTGGGGGGTATCTACTGTCTTACTGGACCTTCACCGATAAACTCATCTTT.

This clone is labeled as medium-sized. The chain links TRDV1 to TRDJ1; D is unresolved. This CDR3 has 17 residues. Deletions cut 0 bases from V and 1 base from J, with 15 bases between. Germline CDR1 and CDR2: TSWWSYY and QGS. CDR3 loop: CALGELSPGPVTDKLIF. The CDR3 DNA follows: TGTGCTCTTGGGGAACTAAGTCCAGGTCCTGTCACCGATAAACTCATCTTT.

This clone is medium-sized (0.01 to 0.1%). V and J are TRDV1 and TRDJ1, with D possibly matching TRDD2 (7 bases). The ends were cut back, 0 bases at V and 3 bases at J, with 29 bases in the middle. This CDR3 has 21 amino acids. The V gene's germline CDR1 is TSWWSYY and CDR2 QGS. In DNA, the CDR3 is TGTGCTCTTGGGGAACTGGAGTTCCTACCATACTGGGATGAAAAGGCCGATAAACTCATCTTT. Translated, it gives CALGELEFLPYWDEKADKLIF.

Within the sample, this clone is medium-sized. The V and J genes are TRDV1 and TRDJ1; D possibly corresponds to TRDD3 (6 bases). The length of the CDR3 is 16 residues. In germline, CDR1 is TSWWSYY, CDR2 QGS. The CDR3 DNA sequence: TGTGCGACCCTAGGGGCCTCATTGGGGGCGGGAGATAAACTCATCTTT. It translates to CATLGASLGAGDKLIF.

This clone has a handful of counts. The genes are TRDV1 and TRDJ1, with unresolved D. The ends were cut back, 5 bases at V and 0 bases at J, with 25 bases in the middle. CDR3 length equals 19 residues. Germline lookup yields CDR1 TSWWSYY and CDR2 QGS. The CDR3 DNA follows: TGTGCTCTTGGGAAAGCCCCCGGGAGAGGAGGGTTGGACACCGATAAACTCATCTTT. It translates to CALGKAPGRGGLDTDKLIF.

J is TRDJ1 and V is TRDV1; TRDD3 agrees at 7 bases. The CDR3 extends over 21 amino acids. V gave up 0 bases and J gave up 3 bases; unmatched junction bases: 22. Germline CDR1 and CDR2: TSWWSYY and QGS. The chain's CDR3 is CALGELSPSYWGLTSSDKLIF. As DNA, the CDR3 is TGTGCTCTTGGGGAACTGTCCCCCTCGTACTGGGGACTAACAAGCTCCGATAAACTCATCTTT.

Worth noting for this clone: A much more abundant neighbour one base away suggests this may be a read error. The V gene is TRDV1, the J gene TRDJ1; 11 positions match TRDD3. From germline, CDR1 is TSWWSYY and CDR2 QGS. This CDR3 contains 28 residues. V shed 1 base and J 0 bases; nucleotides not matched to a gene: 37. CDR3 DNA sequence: TGTGCTCTTGGGGAACCCGTTCCTACCCGAGTACTGGGGGATATGCCAGGATTAACAAACGAGTACACCGATAAACTCATCTTT. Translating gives CALGEPVPTRVLGDMPGLTNEYTDKLIF.